This is a list of T cell receptor beta chains from one sample in a study of cytomegalovirus exposure and HLA in healthy donors. Produced via immunoSEQ multiplex PCR; TCRdb's table is partial and in-frame only. Of about 140,000 clones listed, 60% to 85% are singletons. The material sequenced was PBMCs. The receptors originated from a man aged 35 to 55 in good health and CMV-seropositive. The conserved cysteine and the conserved F or W are not part of the CDR3 here. Clone size is stated in some rows and not others, as once, few, many or a class when expanded.

size,V,J,CDR3
NA,TRBV5-5,TRBJ2-7,ASSLAWTGAYEQY
NA,TRBV4-1,TRBJ2-4,ASSQDWAEAKNIQY
NA,TRBV30,TRBJ1-3,AWTTGNTIY
NA,TRBV11-3,TRBJ2-7,ASSLDSGLAGLYEQY
NA,TRBV5-1,TRBJ2-1,ASSLDGGGVSYNEQF
NA,TRBV9,TRBJ1-1,ASGGRNTEAF
NA,TRBV18,TRBJ2-5,ASSPGQKETQY
few,TRBV2,TRBJ2-1,ASMTGGSYNEQF
NA,TRBV6-1,TRBJ1-2,ASAELYGYT
NA,TRBV27,TRBJ2-7,ASSIKGTGRREQY
NA,TRBV6-5,TRBJ1-1,ASVKQGPRGTEAF
NA,TRBV4-3,TRBJ2-6,ASTYRGSGANVLT
NA,TRBV28,TRBJ1-4,ASRSGTGDEKLF
NA,TRBV27,TRBJ2-7,ASSSSGRASEQY
NA,TRBV7-8,TRBJ2-7,ASSLTGGFYEQY
NA,TRBV27,TRBJ2-7,ASSYRGTDTYEQY
NA,TRBV7-2,TRBJ2-1,ASSLMSSGRGWEQF
NA,TRBV7-9,NA,ASSWTSGPLYEQY
NA,TRBV20-1,TRBJ1-3,SARAGVTIY
NA,TRBV6-1,TRBJ2-2,ASSQGAGELF
few,TRBV7-9,TRBJ2-5,ASSFVTGTSGSVETQY
NA,TRBV27,TRBJ2-7,ASSFSGGLYEQY
NA,TRBV7-8,TRBJ1-4,ASSLDGTTNEKLF
NA,TRBV5-1,TRBJ1-4,ASSLNRPEKLF
NA,TRBV15,TRBJ1-5,ATSRRTGSGHQPQH
NA,TRBV5-1,TRBJ2-1,ASSSRVNEQF
NA,TRBV5-8,TRBJ1-2,ASSLEGFSYGYT
once,TRBV19,TRBJ1-5,ASTLGQASNQPQH
NA,TRBV19,TRBJ2-7,ASSRTLSYEQY
NA,TRBV19,TRBJ2-1,ASSRGTSGSNEQF
NA,TRBV15,TRBJ2-3,ATSRDSPGPDTQY
NA,TRBV6-6,TRBJ1-2,ASSYSHDGGHYT
NA,TRBV7-3,TRBJ2-2,ASSLSLNTGELF
NA,TRBV10-3,TRBJ2-7,AISEGQPSGSYEQY
NA,TRBV7-2,TRBJ2-7,ASSPSGGNYEQY
NA,TRBV5-5,TRBJ1-2,ASSYFDRVMDYGYT
NA,TRBV28,TRBJ2-5,ASSLHRPSETQY
few,TRBV6-5,TRBJ2-7,ASSSRTGTYEQY
NA,TRBV28,TRBJ2-7,ASSLFGTGRYEQY
few,TRBV29-1,TRBJ1-2,SVGIGRTYT
NA,TRBV4-2,TRBJ2-3,ASSQGSTGGNADTQY
NA,TRBV19,TRBJ1-5,ASTGEVSNQPQH
NA,TRBV19,TRBJ1-5,ASSPTGGNSNQPQH
NA,TRBV5-6,TRBJ2-5,ASRPQGVETQY
few,TRBV28,TRBJ1-2,ASSLEGFRGYT
NA,TRBV27,TRBJ2-5,ASSPFTVKRGGQETQY
NA,TRBV28,TRBJ2-2,ASSFRGVTTGELF
NA,TRBV5-1,TRBJ1-2,ASSLARTGLGLNISGYT
NA,TRBV18,TRBJ1-4,ASSSGAEKLF
NA,TRBV7-9,TRBJ2-3,ASSPSERMGH